The sequence of this T cell receptor beta chain was determined in a study of shared clonotypes between healthy human individuals. Study information: CD4 naive and CD4 memory each took three plates per donor, while CD8 naive took two and CD8 memory one.

Study-wide results and limits: Memory subsets generally showed smaller estimated richness than naive subsets did. Researchers sampled blood only, noting tissue repertoires likely differ.

This clone showed up just once. Its antigen remains unidentified. DNA at about 0.2 ug, approximately 30,000 T cell genomes, went into sorted-subset replicate PCRs. TCRdb's table, derived via immunoSEQ multiplex PCR, lists solely in-frame clones and lacks some. The table has some 300,000 clones, about 70% seen once. Germline-derived CDR1 and CDR2 are SGHRS and YFSETQ. V was clipped by 4 bases and J by 2 bases, with 23 bases between them. The CDR3 loop spans 18 amino acids. The clonotype was recovered from a young man in good health. This chain links TRBV5-1 with TRBJ2-3; TRBD1 is a possible D gene (6 bases). Sample: memory CD4+ T cells sorted from blood. Subset of the sample: CD45RA-negative fraction. CDR3 residues: CASSPATGSDSSTDTQYF. CDR3 nucleotides: TGCGCCAGCAGCCCGGCCACAGGGTCGGACTCCTCCACAGATACGCAGTATTTT.